A selection of T cell receptor beta chains follows, all from one sample in a study of T cell repertoires in cytomegalovirus infection. TCRdb reprocessed the reads with MiXCR, giving one entry per CDR3 protein. The repertoire has 200,000 to 250,000 distinct CDR3 sequences, roughly 22% of them found once; the top ten carry about 18%. The sequenced material came from CD8+ T cells from PBMCs. The receptor set was obtained from a human donor in good health (CMV status not recorded). Some clones in this sample may be carry-over from other donors' samples. Each CDR3 is given with its conserved first and last residue. A D gene is named only where the DNA matches it firmly. Clone size is shown for a subset of rows, as once, few, many or a class of expanded clone.

v_gene: TRBV20-1; d_gene: -; j_gene: TRBJ2-7; abundance: few; CDR3aa: CSARDLGVQYF; CDR3nt: TGCAGTGCTAGAGATTTAGGGGTACAGTACTTC
v_gene: TRBV7-9; d_gene: TRBD1; j_gene: TRBJ1-2; abundance: few; CDR3aa: CASSLGTASVYGYTF; CDR3nt: TGTGCCAGCAGCTTGGGGACAGCGAGTGTCTATGGCTACACCTTC
v_gene: TRBV7-8; d_gene: -; j_gene: TRBJ1-5; abundance: many; CDR3aa: CASSLDKFSNQPQHF; CDR3nt: TGTGCCAGCAGCTTAGACAAGTTTAGCAATCAGCCCCAGCATTTT
v_gene: TRBV24-1; d_gene: TRBD1; j_gene: TRBJ2-7; abundance: few; CDR3aa: CATSHRGNYEQYF; CDR3nt: TGTGCCACCAGTCACAGGGGCAACTACGAGCAGTACTTC
v_gene: TRBV19; d_gene: TRBD1; j_gene: TRBJ2-2; abundance: -; CDR3aa: CASSSTGVMTGELFF; CDR3nt: TGTGCCAGTAGCTCCACAGGGGTAATGACCGGGGAGCTGTTTTTT
v_gene: TRBV11-2; d_gene: -; j_gene: TRBJ1-1; abundance: few; CDR3aa: CASSFEGTEAFF; CDR3nt: TGTGCCAGCAGCTTCGAAGGCACTGAAGCTTTCTTT
v_gene: TRBV12-3/TRBV12-4; d_gene: -; j_gene: TRBJ1-5; abundance: -; CDR3aa: CASSFLQIYNQPKHF; CDR3nt: TGTGCCAGCAGTTTCCTACAGATCTACAATCAGCCCAAGCATTTT
v_gene: TRBV29-1; d_gene: -; j_gene: TRBJ2-3; abundance: few; CDR3aa: CSVEISTTDTQYF; CDR3nt: TGCAGCGTTGAAATCAGCACCACAGATACGCAGTATTTT
v_gene: TRBV27; d_gene: -; j_gene: TRBJ1-5; abundance: -; CDR3aa: CASSSPGFNQHQHF; CDR3nt: TGTGCCAGCAGTTCCCCAGGGTTTAATCAGCACCAGCATTTT
v_gene: TRBV20-1; d_gene: -; j_gene: TRBJ1-1; abundance: few; CDR3aa: CSAEGGQAGTEAFF; CDR3nt: TGCAGTGCAGAGGGGGGCCAAGCGGGCACTGAAGCTTTCTTT
v_gene: TRBV11-2; d_gene: -; j_gene: TRBJ2-7; abundance: -; CDR3aa: CASSLDRSYPYEQYF; CDR3nt: TGTGCCAGCAGCTTAGATCGCAGCTACCCGTACGAGCAGTACTTC
v_gene: TRBV4-1; d_gene: -; j_gene: TRBJ2-7; abundance: -; CDR3aa: CASSQEATVTYEQYF; CDR3nt: TGCGCCAGCAGCCAAGAAGCAACAGTAACCTACGAGCAGTACTTC
v_gene: TRBV4-1; d_gene: -; j_gene: TRBJ2-7; abundance: few; CDR3aa: CASSPLPQGWVNEQYF; CDR3nt: TGCGCCAGCAGCCCCCTTCCACAGGGATGGGTAAACGAGCAGTACTTC
v_gene: TRBV6-1; d_gene: TRBD1; j_gene: TRBJ1-2; abundance: many; CDR3aa: CASSPGQVSGYTF; CDR3nt: TGTGCCAGCAGTCCCGGACAGGTCTCTGGCTACACCTTC
v_gene: TRBV6-5; d_gene: -; j_gene: TRBJ2-7; abundance: few; CDR3aa: CASSPATGTIPYEQYF; CDR3nt: TGTGCCAGCAGTCCAGCGACTGGGACAATCCCCTACGAGCAGTACTTC
v_gene: TRBV24-1; d_gene: TRBD1; j_gene: TRBJ2-3; abundance: few; CDR3aa: CATSGSPAGTDTQYF; CDR3nt: TGTGCCACCAGTGGCTCACCCGCCGGGACAGACACGCAGTATTTT
v_gene: TRBV19; d_gene: -; j_gene: TRBJ2-1; abundance: -; CDR3aa: CATARGGPEFYNEQFF; CDR3nt: TGTGCCACCGCCCGAGGGGGGCCAGAATTCTACAATGAGCAGTTCTTC
v_gene: TRBV7-6; d_gene: -; j_gene: TRBJ2-7; abundance: -; CDR3aa: CASRETMSSYEQYF; CDR3nt: TGTGCCAGCAGAGAGACAATGAGCTCCTACGAGCAGTACTTC
v_gene: TRBV12-3/TRBV12-4; d_gene: -; j_gene: TRBJ2-5; abundance: few; CDR3aa: CASSLGLYEPETQYF; CDR3nt: TGTGCCAGCAGCCTCGGTCTTTACGAGCCGGAGACCCAGTACTTC
v_gene: TRBV12-5; d_gene: -; j_gene: TRBJ1-2; abundance: -; CDR3aa: CASGLEGRRGGYTF; CDR3nt: TGTGCTAGTGGTTTGGAAGGCCGCCGGGGTGGCTACACCTTC
v_gene: TRBV19; d_gene: -; j_gene: TRBJ1-1; abundance: many; CDR3aa: CASSIDPTGTEAFF; CDR3nt: TGTGCCAGTAGTATAGATCCTACCGGCACTGAAGCTTTCTTT
v_gene: TRBV29-1; d_gene: -; j_gene: TRBJ2-6; abundance: few; CDR3aa: CSVDDLGANVLTF; CDR3nt: TGCAGCGTTGACGACCTGGGGGCCAACGTCCTGACTTTC
v_gene: TRBV20-1; d_gene: -; j_gene: TRBJ2-6; abundance: -; CDR3aa: CSASQQGYGANVLTF; CDR3nt: TGCAGTGCTAGCCAACAGGGATATGGGGCCAACGTCCTGACTTTC
v_gene: TRBV9; d_gene: TRBD2; j_gene: TRBJ2-1; abundance: once; CDR3aa: CASSVEAGDEQFF; CDR3nt: TGTGCCAGCAGCGTAGAGGCGGGGGACGAGCAGTTCTTC
v_gene: TRBV6-2/TRBV6-3; d_gene: TRBD2; j_gene: TRBJ2-1; abundance: -; CDR3aa: CASSHIPVAGANNEQFF; CDR3nt: TGTGCCAGCAGCCACATCCCCGTAGCGGGGGCCAACAATGAGCAGTTCTTC
v_gene: TRBV12-3/TRBV12-4; d_gene: TRBD1; j_gene: TRBJ1-1; abundance: many; CDR3aa: CASRQDRGITEAFF; CDR3nt: TGTGCCAGCAGACAAGACAGGGGTATCACTGAAGCTTTCTTT
v_gene: TRBV7-9; d_gene: -; j_gene: TRBJ1-1; abundance: many; CDR3aa: CASGDMNTEAFF; CDR3nt: TGTGCCAGCGGTGACATGAACACTGAAGCTTTCTTT
v_gene: TRBV20-1; d_gene: -; j_gene: TRBJ2-7; abundance: few; CDR3aa: CSASPLAYEQYF; CDR3nt: TGCAGTGCTAGTCCCCTAGCCTACGAGCAGTACTTC
v_gene: TRBV7-8; d_gene: TRBD1; j_gene: TRBJ1-2; abundance: many; CDR3aa: CASSSSGTGEGYGYTF; CDR3nt: TGTGCCAGCAGCTCCTCCGGGACAGGGGAAGGTTATGGCTACACCTTC
v_gene: TRBV19; d_gene: TRBD1; j_gene: TRBJ1-1; abundance: -; CDR3aa: CAIRTGAGTEAFF; CDR3nt: TGTGCCATCCGGACAGGGGCGGGCACTGAAGCTTTCTTT
v_gene: TRBV18; d_gene: -; j_gene: TRBJ2-7; abundance: -; CDR3aa: CASSPRDRTYEQYF; CDR3nt: TGTGCCAGCTCACCGCGGGACAGAACCTACGAGCAGTACTTC
v_gene: TRBV24-1; d_gene: TRBD1; j_gene: TRBJ2-1; abundance: few; CDR3aa: CATSDRGQGHEQFF; CDR3nt: TGTGCCACCAGTGACAGAGGACAGGGGCATGAGCAGTTCTTC
v_gene: TRBV28; d_gene: -; j_gene: TRBJ1-1; abundance: -; CDR3aa: CASSFGRLGTEAFF; CDR3nt: TGTGCCAGCAGTTTCGGGCGACTGGGCACTGAAGCTTTCTTT
v_gene: TRBV7-9; d_gene: TRBD1; j_gene: TRBJ2-1; abundance: -; CDR3aa: CASSSGTDNEQFF; CDR3nt: TGTGCCAGCAGCTCGGGGACAGACAATGAGCAGTTCTTC
v_gene: TRBV4-1; d_gene: -; j_gene: TRBJ2-7; abundance: many; CDR3aa: CASSQGRGVSYEQYF; CDR3nt: TGCGCCAGCAGCCAAGGAAGAGGGGTAAGCTACGAGCAGTACTTC
v_gene: TRBV20-1; d_gene: -; j_gene: TRBJ1-5; abundance: -; CDR3aa: CSANHLASSNQPQHF; CDR3nt: TGCAGTGCTAACCATCTGGCCTCTAGCAATCAGCCCCAGCATTTT
v_gene: TRBV7-9; d_gene: TRBD1; j_gene: TRBJ2-7; abundance: -; CDR3aa: CASSLPRSRGSYEQYF; CDR3nt: TGTGCCAGCAGCCTCCCCCGGTCCAGGGGGTCCTACGAGCAGTACTTC
v_gene: TRBV28; d_gene: -; j_gene: TRBJ1-1; abundance: -; CDR3aa: CASSLDISSFAGTEAFF; CDR3nt: TGTGCCAGCAGTTTAGATATATCCTCTTTTGCGGGAACTGAAGCTTTCTTT
v_gene: TRBV7-6; d_gene: -; j_gene: TRBJ1-1; abundance: many; CDR3aa: CASSPLTEEAFF; CDR3nt: TGTGCCAGCAGCCCTTTGACAGAAGAAGCTTTCTTT
v_gene: TRBV6-1; d_gene: -; j_gene: TRBJ2-1; abundance: few; CDR3aa: CASTLHRGYNEQFF; CDR3nt: TGTGCCAGCACCCTCCATCGGGGCTACAATGAGCAGTTCTTC
v_gene: TRBV7-6; d_gene: TRBD2; j_gene: TRBJ2-1; abundance: many; CDR3aa: CASSLGGGLFYNEQFF; CDR3nt: TGTGCCAGCAGCTTAGGGGGGGGACTATTCTACAATGAGCAGTTCTTC
v_gene: TRBV7-2; d_gene: -; j_gene: TRBJ2-3; abundance: many; CDR3aa: CASSLVPGRADTQYF; CDR3nt: TGTGCCAGCAGCTTAGTTCCGGGGCGAGCAGATACGCAGTATTTT
v_gene: TRBV11-2; d_gene: -; j_gene: TRBJ1-1; abundance: -; CDR3aa: CASSPGRGLGAFF; CDR3nt: TGTGCCAGCAGCCCCGGACGGGGGTTAGGCGCTTTCTTT
v_gene: TRBV14; d_gene: -; j_gene: TRBJ2-2; abundance: -; CDR3aa: CASSNRDFLTGELFF; CDR3nt: TGTGCCAGCAGCAACCGGGACTTCCTAACCGGGGAGCTGTTTTTT
v_gene: TRBV15; d_gene: -; j_gene: TRBJ2-5; abundance: few; CDR3aa: CATSRALGGTQYF; CDR3nt: TGTGCCACCAGCAGGGCACTAGGGGGGACCCAGTACTTC
v_gene: TRBV13; d_gene: -; j_gene: TRBJ2-7; abundance: -; CDR3aa: CASSLGGGQSHYEQYF; CDR3nt: TGTGCCAGCAGCTTAGGCGGGGGACAGTCGCACTACGAGCAGTACTTC
v_gene: TRBV28; d_gene: -; j_gene: TRBJ1-5; abundance: many; CDR3aa: CASSQINVRDAGGNQPQHF; CDR3nt: TGTGCCAGCAGTCAAATCAACGTACGGGACGCAGGCGGCAATCAGCCCCAGCATTTT
v_gene: TRBV11-2; d_gene: TRBD2; j_gene: TRBJ2-1; abundance: many; CDR3aa: CASSLASGGEQFF; CDR3nt: TGTGCCAGCAGCTTAGCGTCGGGGGGTGAGCAGTTCTTC
v_gene: TRBV7-2; d_gene: TRBD2; j_gene: TRBJ2-1; abundance: many; CDR3aa: CASSVRGDGEQFF; CDR3nt: TGTGCCAGCAGCGTGCGGGGGGATGGCGAGCAGTTCTTC
v_gene: TRBV28; d_gene: -; j_gene: TRBJ2-4; abundance: few; CDR3aa: CASRDMGNIQYF; CDR3nt: TGTGCCAGCAGGGATATGGGAAACATTCAGTACTTC
v_gene: TRBV7-6; d_gene: -; j_gene: TRBJ2-7; abundance: many; CDR3aa: CASSLAGRGHYEQYF; CDR3nt: TGTGCCAGCAGCTTAGCGGGCAGGGGACACTACGAGCAGTACTTC
v_gene: TRBV9; d_gene: -; j_gene: TRBJ2-7; abundance: -; CDR3aa: CASSPGRVSDEQYF; CDR3nt: TGTGCCAGCAGCCCCGGTCGTGTATCTGACGAGCAGTACTTC